Included here is one TCR beta chain sequence, with context. Its cognate antigen is unknown. Only in-frame clones appear in the TCRdb table, and some are missing; sequencing was by immunoSEQ multiplex PCR. In the table there are over 25,000 clones, roughly 73% of which are singletons. This record belongs to a study of vaccination effects on CD4 cells after COVID-19. Across the study: Two-dose vaccination with either BNT162b2 or mRNA-1273 was given to the participants. Overall study results and limits: Clones of infection and vaccine origin contracted markedly late after vaccination.

This CDR3 has 12 residues. CDR1 and CDR2 from the germline V gene are GTSNPN and SVGIG (reference sequence). Deletions cut 4 bases from V and 7 bases from J, with 13 bases between. Pools of viral peptides were used by the ViraFEST assay to expand antigen-specific CD4+ T cells ahead of sequencing. Subsequent to 10 days of culture, CD4+ T cells were isolated. Negative nucleocapsid antibody tests before and after vaccination confirmed no previous SARS-CoV-2 infection. The authors replaced half the medium with IL-2 medium on days 3 and 7. This receptor was taken from a human donor who received a COVID-19 vaccine. The starting material was CD4+ T cells from PBMCs cultured with HCoV-NL63 spike peptides, obtained before COVID-19 vaccination. The chain recombines TRBV30 with TRBJ1-2; maybe TRBD1 (5 bases). This CDR3 is CAWTLLGGGYTF. The CDR3, as DNA: TGTGCCTGGACCCTGTTGGGGGGTGGCTACACCTTC.